This T cell receptor beta chain was recorded in a study of regulatory dendritic cells for organ transplantation. Sorted subsets were CFSE-labeled and cultured 4 to 6 days with allogeneic dendritic cells. With 5 bases removed from V and 2 bases from J, the gap between germline ends came to 13 bases. Germline CDR1 and CDR2: MNHEY and SVGAGI. This CDR3 has 15 residues. Sequencing was performed with immunoSEQ multiplex PCR; in TCRdb, only in-frame clones are kept and a portion is missing. Found here are over 10,000 clones, 74% of them singletons; the top ten hold 0.63%. Comment on this clone: Its antigen is currently unknown.

The sequenced material came from naive CD4+ T cells from blood cultured with regulatory dendritic cells. Sample subset: CD45RA+ naive T cells. This clonotype originated in a human donor in good health. This chain uses TRBV6-5 with TRBJ1-3; a possible D gene is TRBD1 (5 bases). CDR3 in amino acids: CASSQIARAGNTIYF. CDR3 DNA sequence: TGTGCCAGCAGTCAAATCGCCAGGGCTGGAAACACCATATATTTT.